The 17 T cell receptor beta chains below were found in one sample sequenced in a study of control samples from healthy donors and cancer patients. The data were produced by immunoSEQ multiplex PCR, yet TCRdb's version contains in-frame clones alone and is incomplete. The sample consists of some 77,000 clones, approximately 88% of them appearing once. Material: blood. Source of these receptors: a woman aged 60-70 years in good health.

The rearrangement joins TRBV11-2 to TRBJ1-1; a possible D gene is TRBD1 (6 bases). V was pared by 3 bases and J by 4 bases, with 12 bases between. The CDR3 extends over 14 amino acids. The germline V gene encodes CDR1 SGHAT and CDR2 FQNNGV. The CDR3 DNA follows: TGTGCCAGCAGCTTTAACAGGGTAGTCACTGAAGCTTTCTTT. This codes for CASSFNRVVTEAFF.

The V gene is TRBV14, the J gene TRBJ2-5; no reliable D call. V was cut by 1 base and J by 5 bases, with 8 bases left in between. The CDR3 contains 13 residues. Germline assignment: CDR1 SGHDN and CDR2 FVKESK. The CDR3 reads CASSQGLAETQYF. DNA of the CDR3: TGTGCCAGCAGCCAAGGGTTGGCGGAGACCCAGTACTTC. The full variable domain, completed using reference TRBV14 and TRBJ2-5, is EAGVTQFPSHSVIEKGQTVTLRCDPISGHDNLYWYRRVMGKEIKFLLHFVKESKQDESGMPNNRFLAERTGGTYSTLKVQPAELEDSGVYFCASSQGLAETQYFGPGTRLLVL.

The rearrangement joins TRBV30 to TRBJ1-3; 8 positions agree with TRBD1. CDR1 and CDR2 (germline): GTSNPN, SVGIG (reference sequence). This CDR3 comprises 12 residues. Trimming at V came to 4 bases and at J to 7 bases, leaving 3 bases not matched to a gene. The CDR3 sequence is CAWIQGVNTIYF. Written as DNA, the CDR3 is TGTGCCTGGATACAGGGGGTGAACACCATATATTTT.

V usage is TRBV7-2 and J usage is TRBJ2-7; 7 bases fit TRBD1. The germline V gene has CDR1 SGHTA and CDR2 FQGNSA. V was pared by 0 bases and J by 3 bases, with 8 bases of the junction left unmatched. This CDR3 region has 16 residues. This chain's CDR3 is CASSLAGTVKFYEQYF. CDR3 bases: TGTGCCAGCAGCTTAGCCGGGACAGTAAAATTCTACGAGCAGTACTTC.

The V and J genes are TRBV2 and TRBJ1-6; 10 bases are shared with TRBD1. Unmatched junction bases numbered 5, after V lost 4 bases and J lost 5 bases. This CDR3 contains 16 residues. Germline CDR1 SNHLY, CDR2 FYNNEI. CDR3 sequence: CASSADRGVNNSPLHF. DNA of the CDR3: TGTGCCAGCAGTGCGGACAGGGGGGTTAATAATTCACCCCTCCACTTT.

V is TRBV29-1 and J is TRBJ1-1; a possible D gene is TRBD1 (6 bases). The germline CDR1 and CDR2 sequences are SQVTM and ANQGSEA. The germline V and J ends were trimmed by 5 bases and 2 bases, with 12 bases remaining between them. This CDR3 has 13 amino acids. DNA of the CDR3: TGCAGCGTTCCGGACAGAAGCAACACTGAAGCTTTCTTT. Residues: CSVPDRSNTEAFF.

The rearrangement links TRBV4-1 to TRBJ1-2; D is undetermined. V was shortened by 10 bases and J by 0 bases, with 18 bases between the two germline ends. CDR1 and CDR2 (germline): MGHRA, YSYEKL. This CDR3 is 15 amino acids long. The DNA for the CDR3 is TGCGCCACCTCACGTGGAGGGCGTACTAACTATGGCTACACCTTC. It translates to CATSRGGRTNYGYTF.

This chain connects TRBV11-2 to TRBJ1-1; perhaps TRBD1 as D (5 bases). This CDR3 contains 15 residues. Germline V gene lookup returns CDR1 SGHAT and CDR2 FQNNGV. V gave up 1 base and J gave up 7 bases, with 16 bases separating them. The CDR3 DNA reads TGTGCCAGCAGCTTAGGGTTTTGGGGCTTCAATGAAGCTTTCTTT. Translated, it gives CASSLGFWGFNEAFF.

In DNA, the CDR3 is TGCGCCAGCAGCTTGGGTGCCCCCAATGAGCAGTTCTTC. It specifies CASSLGAPNEQFF. This chain connects TRBV5-1 to TRBJ2-1; D not certain. The V and J ends lost 0 bases and 6 bases respectively, with 7 bases between them. CDR3 length equals 13 residues. Germline V lookup: CDR1 SGHRS, CDR2 YFSETQ.

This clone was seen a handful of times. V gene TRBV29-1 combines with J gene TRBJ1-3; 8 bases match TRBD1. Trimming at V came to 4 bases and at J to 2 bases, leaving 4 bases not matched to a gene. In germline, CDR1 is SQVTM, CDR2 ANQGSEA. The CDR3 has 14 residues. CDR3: CSVGQTGAGNTIYF. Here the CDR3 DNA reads TGCAGCGTTGGGCAGACAGGGGCTGGAAACACCATATATTTT.

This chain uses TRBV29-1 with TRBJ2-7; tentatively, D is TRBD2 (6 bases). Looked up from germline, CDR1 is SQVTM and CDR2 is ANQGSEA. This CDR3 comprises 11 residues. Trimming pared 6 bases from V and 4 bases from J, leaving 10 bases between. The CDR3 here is CSVGDFYEQYF. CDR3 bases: TGCAGCGTGGGGGACTTTTACGAGCAGTACTTC.

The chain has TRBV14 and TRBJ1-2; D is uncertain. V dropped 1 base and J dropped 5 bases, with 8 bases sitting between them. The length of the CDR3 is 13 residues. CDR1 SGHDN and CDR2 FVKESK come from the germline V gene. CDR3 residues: CASSQAGYYGYTF. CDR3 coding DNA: TGTGCCAGCAGCCAAGCGGGATATTATGGCTACACCTTC.

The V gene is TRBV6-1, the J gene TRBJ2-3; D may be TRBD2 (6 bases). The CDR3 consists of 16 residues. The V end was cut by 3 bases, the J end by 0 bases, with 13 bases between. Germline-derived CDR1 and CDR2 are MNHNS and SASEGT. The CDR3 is CASSDGRGASTDTQYF. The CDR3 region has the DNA TGTGCCAGCAGTGATGGGCGGGGTGCTAGCACAGATACGCAGTATTTT.

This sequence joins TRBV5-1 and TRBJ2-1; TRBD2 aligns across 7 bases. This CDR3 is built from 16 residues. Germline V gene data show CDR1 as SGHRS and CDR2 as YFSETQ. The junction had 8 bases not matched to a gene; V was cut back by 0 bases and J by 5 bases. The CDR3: CASSLATAGRNNEQFF. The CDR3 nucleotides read TGCGCCAGCAGCTTGGCAACAGCGGGAAGGAACAATGAGCAGTTCTTC.

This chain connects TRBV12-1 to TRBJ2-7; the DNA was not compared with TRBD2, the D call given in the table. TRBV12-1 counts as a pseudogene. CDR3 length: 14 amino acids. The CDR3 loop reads CASRGRASPYEQYF. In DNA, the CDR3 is TGTGCCAGCAGAGGGAGGGCCTCCCCCTACGAGCAGTACTTC.

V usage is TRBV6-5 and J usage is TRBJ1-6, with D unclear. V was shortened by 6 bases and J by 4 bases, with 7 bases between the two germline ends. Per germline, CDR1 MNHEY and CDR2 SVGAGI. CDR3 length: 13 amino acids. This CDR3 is CASSPLYNSPLHF. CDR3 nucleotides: TGTGCCAGCAGCCCCCTTTATAATTCACCCCTCCACTTT.

CDR3 residues: CSAGGGWGMNTEAFF. The CDR3 region has the DNA TGCAGCGCTGGGGGTGGGTGGGGAATGAACACTGAAGCTTTCTTT. The gene calls are TRBV29-1 and TRBJ1-1; tentatively, D is TRBD1 (5 bases). The CDR3 is made up of 15 amino acids. The ends were cut back, 7 bases at V and 0 bases at J, with 18 bases in the middle. CDR1 is SQVTM, CDR2 ANQGSEA, per germline.